The text below deals with one T cell receptor beta chain. Method: immunoSEQ multiplex PCR; TCRdb's copy keeps in-frame clones and lacks some. The sample yields fewer than 200,000 clones, around 82% seen once. This record belongs to a study of blood T cell repertoires in COVID-19. J lost 1 base, V lost 0 bases, and 5 bases had no gene match. Germline V CDR1 and CDR2: SGDLS, YYNGEE. There are 17 residues in the CDR3. V and J are TRBV9 and TRBJ1-1, with 11 bases identical to TRBD1. This receptor was obtained from a woman aged 70-85 years who had recovered from COVID-19. Material for sequencing was peripheral blood. DNA for the CDR3: TGTGCCAGCAGCGTAGACCCGGGACAGGGGGGGAACACTGAAGCTTTCTTT. This sequence encodes CASSVDPGQGGNTEAFF.